Listed here are 25 T cell receptor beta chains from one sample, sequenced in a study of cytomegalovirus exposure and HLA in healthy donors. PCR employed 60 Vbeta and 13 Jbeta primers. TCRdb's table, derived via immunoSEQ multiplex PCR, lists solely in-frame clones and lacks some. The sample includes around 160,000 clones, about 72% of them seen just once. The sample comprised PBMCs. The receptors shown here come from a male donor in good health and CMV-seronegative.

The CDR3 region is CASSPWTDYGYTF. CDR3 DNA sequence: TGCGCCAGCAGCCCTTGGACAGACTATGGCTACACCTTC. This sequence joins TRBV5-1 and TRBJ1-2; the D gene is possibly TRBD1 (6 bases). The germline V gene has CDR1 SGHRS and CDR2 YFSETQ. Deletions cut 4 bases from V and 3 bases from J, with 10 bases between. CDR3 length: 13 amino acids.

V usage is TRBV6-5 and J usage is TRBJ1-5; 10 nucleotides align to TRBD1. The V gene's germline CDR1 is MNHEY and CDR2 SVGAGI. With V trimmed by 2 bases and J by 4 bases, 2 bases remained unmatched. This CDR3 is built from 15 residues. The CDR3 loop is CASSYGTGDNQPQHF. The CDR3 DNA reads TGTGCCAGCAGTTACGGGACAGGGGATAATCAGCCCCAGCATTTT.

The chain uses TRBV4-3 and TRBJ1-5; possibly TRBD1 for D (5 bases). Trimming took 4 bases from V and 1 from J, leaving 11 bases between them. The germline gives CDR1 LGHNA, CDR2 YSLEER. The CDR3 is made up of 15 amino acids. CDR3 DNA sequence: TGCGCCAGCAGCCGGGGGAGGGAGAGCAATCAGCCCCAGCATTTT. It encodes CASSRGRESNQPQHF.

This clone was seen a handful of times. The rearrangement links TRBV15 to TRBJ2-5, with D hard to call. This CDR3 contains 13 residues. V lost 0 bases, J lost 5 bases, and 7 bases lay in between. The germline V gene encodes CDR1 LNHNV and CDR2 YYDKDF (reference sequence). CDR3 region: CATSREATETQYF. CDR3 sequence (DNA): TGTGCCACCAGCAGAGAAGCCACGGAGACCCAGTACTTC.

The rearrangement joins TRBV7-8 to TRBJ2-3; 8 nucleotides match TRBD2. CDR3 length: 17 amino acids. V lost 1 base, J lost 0 bases, and 6 bases stayed unmatched. The germline gives CDR1 SGHVS, CDR2 FQNEAQ. The CDR3: CASSLDAAGGSTDTQYF. The CDR3, as DNA: TGTGCCAGCAGCTTAGATGCCGCGGGAGGAAGCACAGATACGCAGTATTTT.

This sequence joins TRBV10-3 and TRBJ1-1; 9 nucleotides match TRBD1. There are 12 residues in the CDR3. Germline-derived CDR1 and CDR2 are ENHRY and SYGVKD. V trimming: 6 bases; J trimming: 8 bases; junction bases outside the gene matches: 4. The CDR3 coding sequence is TGTGCCATCAGAATGGACAGGGGCGAAGCTTTCTTT. Its translation: CAIRMDRGEAFF.

The chain employs TRBV7-9 and TRBJ2-5; 10 bases align to TRBD1. There are 14 residues in the CDR3. With 5 bases clipped from V and 4 bases from J, the junction kept 4 bases outside the gene matches. Per germline, CDR1 SEHNR and CDR2 FQNEAQ (reference sequence). CDR3 residues: CASSLDRGRETQYF. In DNA, the CDR3 is TGTGCCAGCAGCCTAGACAGGGGGCGAGAGACCCAGTACTTC.

This chain joins TRBV5-4 and TRBJ2-5; 9 bases line up with TRBD1. Germline trimming cut 4 bases from V and 13 bases from J; bases unmatched to any gene: 8. This CDR3 has 12 residues. Germline CDR1 SGHNT, CDR2 YYREEE (reference sequence). The CDR3 sequence is CASSVNRGQGYF. CDR3 sequence (DNA): TGTGCCAGCAGCGTAAATCGGGGACAGGGGTACTTC. The variable domain in full, with the rest retrieved from reference TRBV5-4 and TRBJ2-5, is ETGVTQSPTHLIKTRGQQVTLRCSSQSGHNTVSWYQQALGQGPQFIFQYYREEENGRGNFPPRFSGLQFPNYSSELNVNALELDDSALYLCASSVNRGQGYFGPGTRLLVL.

The chain links TRBV5-1 to TRBJ2-1, with 14 bases matching TRBD2. CDR3 size: 16 residues. From germline, CDR1 is SGHRS and CDR2 YFSETQ. After removal of 4 bases from V and 2 bases from J, the junction contained 2 bases not matched to a gene. The CDR3 loop is CASSRGLAGAYNEQFF. The CDR3 nucleotides read TGCGCCAGCAGCAGGGGACTAGCGGGGGCCTACAATGAGCAGTTCTTC.

J is TRBJ1-5 and V is TRBV5-6; possibly TRBD1 for D (5 bases). Germline CDR1 and CDR2: SGHDT and YYEEEE. V lost 4 bases to trimming and J lost 2 bases, with 16 bases between them. The CDR3 sequence is 16 residues long. The CDR3 DNA reads as TGTGCCAGCAGCCCTTTTGACAGTAGGGGCAATCAGCCCCAGCATTTT. It translates to CASSPFDSRGNQPQHF. Combining the CDR3 with reference TRBV5-6 and TRBJ1-5 gives the whole variable domain DAGVTQSPTHLIKTRGQQVTLRCSPKSGHDTVSWYQQALGQGPQFIFQYYEEEERQRGNFPDRFSGHQFPNYSSELNVNALLLGDSALYLCASSPFDSRGNQPQHFGDGTRLSIL.

V is TRBV7-9 and J is TRBJ2-2, with TRBD2 matching over 11 bases. This CDR3 contains 16 residues. Germline assignment: CDR1 SEHNR and CDR2 FQNEAQ (reference sequence). V was pared by 6 bases and J by 4 bases, with 7 bases of the junction left unmatched. CDR3 region: CASSSSSGGATGELFF. The CDR3 nucleotides are TGTGCCAGCAGTTCAAGTAGCGGGGGGGCCACCGGGGAGCTGTTTTTT.

The rearrangement links TRBV7-2 to TRBJ2-1; the D gene is possibly TRBD1 (6 bases). V gave up 5 bases and J gave up 6 bases, with 17 bases separating them. Per the germline V gene, CDR1 is SGHTA and CDR2 is FQGNSA. The CDR3 sequence is 15 residues long. CDR3 bases: TGTGCCAGCAGCCGTGAATTCACAGGGTTCAATGAGCAGTTCTTC. It yields the protein CASSREFTGFNEQFF.

The V call is TRBV19, the J call TRBJ2-7; the match to TRBD1 covers 7 bases. The CDR3 length is 13 residues. Per germline, CDR1 LNHDA and CDR2 SQIVND (reference sequence). V gave up 2 bases and J gave up 4 bases; unmatched junction bases: 2. DNA of the CDR3: TGTGCCAGTAGTATAAGGACAGGATACGAGCAGTACTTC. Its translation is CASSIRTGYEQYF.

The chain uses TRBV11-1 and TRBJ2-5; TRBD2 matches at 11 bases. With 0 bases clipped from V and 2 bases from J, the junction kept 2 bases outside the gene matches. The germline V gene encodes CDR1 SGHAT and CDR2 FQDESV (reference sequence). The CDR3 has 16 residues. CDR3: CASSLARLAGQETQYF. The DNA of the CDR3 is TGTGCCAGCAGCTTAGCCAGACTAGCGGGGCAAGAGACCCAGTACTTC.

CDR3 residues: CASGTGADYGYTF. For the CDR3, the DNA is TGTGCCAGCGGGACAGGGGCCGACTATGGCTACACCTTC. The chain carries TRBV5-4 and TRBJ1-2, with TRBD1 matching over 10 bases. V dropped 7 bases and J dropped 3; count of bases not matched to a gene: 3. The CDR3 runs 13 residues. Germline CDR1 SGHNT, CDR2 YYREEE (reference sequence).

The DNA of the CDR3 is TGCGCCAGCAGCCAAGATGGAGACAGCCACTATAATTCACCCCTCCACTTT. This sequence encodes CASSQDGDSHYNSPLHF. The rearrangement joins TRBV4-1 to TRBJ1-6; perhaps TRBD1 as D (5 bases). The CDR3 is 17 amino acids. The germline CDR1 and CDR2 sequences are MGHRA and YSYEKL. With 0 bases removed from V and 3 bases from J, the gap between germline ends came to 12 bases.

This clone was recorded a few times. The chain joins TRBV5-1 to TRBJ1-2; 8 nucleotides match TRBD1. This CDR3 is built from 14 residues. Germline-derived CDR1 and CDR2 are SGHRS and YFSETQ. V lost 0 bases and J lost 6; bases outside the gene matches: 4. CDR3 amino acids: CASSLEPTGDGYTF. In DNA form, the CDR3 reads TGCGCCAGCAGCTTGGAACCGACAGGGGATGGCTACACCTTC.

This chain uses TRBV4-1 with TRBJ1-6; perhaps TRBD1 as D (5 bases). The CDR3 has 16 amino acids. Trimming stripped 4 bases from V and 6 bases from J, with 16 bases between. The germline gives CDR1 MGHRA, CDR2 YSYEKL. CDR3 sequence: CASSPAGQRGNSPLHF. Written as DNA, the CDR3 is TGCGCCAGCAGCCCAGCCGGACAAAGGGGTAATTCACCCCTCCACTTT.

This chain connects TRBV19 to TRBJ2-4, with D possibly being TRBD2 (6 bases). V was shortened by 6 bases and J by 2 bases, with 11 bases between the two germline ends. The CDR3 consists of 14 residues. The germline gives CDR1 LNHDA, CDR2 SQIVND (reference sequence). In DNA form, the CDR3 reads TGTGCCAGTAGCCCCGGGGGAACCAAAAACATTCAGTACTTC. Translating it yields CASSPGGTKNIQYF.

The V and J genes are TRBV29-1 and TRBJ2-7; 10 positions agree with TRBD1. This CDR3 is 14 amino acids long. J was trimmed by 4 bases and V by 6 bases; bases with no gene match: 9. CDR1 and CDR2 (germline): SQVTM, ANQGSEA. This CDR3 is CSVGDRGREYEQYF. The DNA for the CDR3 is TGCAGCGTAGGTGACAGGGGGCGCGAATACGAGCAGTACTTC.

This chain links TRBV10-3 with TRBJ2-7, with D possibly matching TRBD1 (6 bases). CDR3 length: 13 amino acids. Germline CDR1 ENHRY, CDR2 SYGVKD. Trimming cost V 0 bases and J 3 bases, with 6 bases left between them. CDR3 nucleotide sequence: TGTGCCATCAGTGAGTCAGGGGGCTACGAGCAGTACTTC. As protein: CAISESGGYEQYF.

This clone has only a few counts. This chain connects TRBV10-3 to TRBJ1-1; D possibly corresponds to TRBD1 (6 bases). V was trimmed by 3 bases and J by 1 base, leaving 6 bases between them. Germline V gives CDR1 ENHRY, CDR2 SYGVKD. The CDR3 has 13 amino acids. The CDR3 sequence: CAISDRGNTEAFF. The CDR3 region has the DNA TGTGCCATCAGTGACAGGGGGAACACTGAAGCTTTCTTT.

This chain joins TRBV28 and TRBJ2-3; the D gene is possibly TRBD2 (5 bases). The CDR3 is 13 amino acids. The germline V gene has CDR1 MDHEN and CDR2 SYDVKM. Trimming removed 5 bases at V and 3 bases at J, with 9 bases between. The CDR3 protein is CASSEGRTDTQYF. The DNA for the CDR3 is TGTGCCAGCAGTGAGGGTAGGACAGATACGCAGTATTTT.

The V call is TRBV10-3, the J call TRBJ1-2; tentative D call: TRBD1 (5 bases). The length of the CDR3 is 13 residues. V was trimmed by 4 bases and J by 8 bases, leaving 14 bases between them. Germline assignment: CDR1 ENHRY and CDR2 SYGVKD. The CDR3 loop is CAISGNRLDGYTF. CDR3 sequence (DNA): TGTGCCATCAGTGGGAACAGGTTGGACGGCTACACCTTC.

The chain recombines TRBV4-2 with TRBJ2-5, with D possibly TRBD2 on 6 matching bases. Germline V lookup: CDR1 LGHNA, CDR2 YNFKEQ. Trimming shortened V by 1 base and J by 4 bases, and 16 bases separated the two germline ends. This CDR3 region has 16 residues. The CDR3 nucleotides are TGTGCCAGCAGCCAAGTAGGAGGGTCCGGAGGAGAGACCCAGTACTTC. It yields the protein CASSQVGGSGGETQYF.